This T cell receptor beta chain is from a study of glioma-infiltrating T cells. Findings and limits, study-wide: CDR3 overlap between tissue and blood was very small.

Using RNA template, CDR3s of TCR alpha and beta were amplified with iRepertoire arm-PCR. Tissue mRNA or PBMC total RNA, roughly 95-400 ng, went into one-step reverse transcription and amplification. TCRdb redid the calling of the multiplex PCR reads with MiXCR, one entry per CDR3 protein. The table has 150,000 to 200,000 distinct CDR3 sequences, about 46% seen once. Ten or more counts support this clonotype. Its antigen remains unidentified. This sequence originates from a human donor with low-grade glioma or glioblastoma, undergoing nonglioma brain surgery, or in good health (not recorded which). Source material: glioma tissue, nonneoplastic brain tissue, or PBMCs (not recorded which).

CDR3 sequence (DNA): TGTGCCACCCGCACAATTAGCGGGTACCCCTCCTACGAGCAGTACTTC. Encoded protein: CATRTISGYPSYEQYF. The chain has TRBV6-1 and TRBJ2-7, with 7 bases lining up with TRBD2. V was pared by 10 bases and J by 0 bases, with 15 bases of the junction left unmatched. The CDR3 has 16 residues. Germline V gives CDR1 MNHNS, CDR2 SASEGT.